The TCR beta chain under discussion was sequenced for a study of blood T cell repertoires in COVID-19. CDR1 is KGHSH and CDR2 is LQKENI in the germline V gene. V was shortened by 1 base and J by 1 base, with 7 bases between the two germline ends. The CDR3 extends over 14 amino acids. Per the study methods: Counts of nucleated cells, estimated from reference gene primer amplification, were obtained. Assay: immunoSEQ multiplex PCR; the TCRdb copy retains only in-frame clones and omits some. V and J calls and clone size are given by that table; D and trimming were obtained from the DNA. The table has 150,000 to 200,000 clones, approximately 77% seen once; the top ten hold about 10%.

The sample consisted of peripheral blood. The chain carries TRBV18 and TRBJ1-1; D remains unclear. This TCR was recovered from a woman of 80 years or more with active or convalescent COVID-19. CDR3 bases: TGTGCCAGCTCACCACAGCCCGAGAACACTGAAGCTTTCTTT. This translates into CASSPQPENTEAFF.